This TCR beta chain was identified in a study of HIV-infected patients and healthy controls. V lost 0 bases and J lost 4, with 16 bases in between. The CDR3 consists of 16 residues. Germline V gene data show CDR1 as LGHDT and CDR2 as YNNKEL (reference sequence). Whole blood was used without fractionation, so all unsorted peripheral T cells were included. Points on this clonotype: The antigen is undetermined.

cDNA was made from 400 to 500 ng RNA using alpha and beta constant primers. Each of the alpha and beta chains got its own library through chain-specific third strand synthesis with indices. Each molecule carried a 12-nucleotide identifier made of two joined random hexamers added before amplification. Each CDR3 protein gets one entry after TCRdb re-called the 5' RACE reads with MiXCR. The sample contains more than 15,000 distinct CDR3 sequences, around 8.3% of which appear only once. Study results and limitations: HIV-infected patients and controls differed significantly in mean usage of eight alpha and eight beta V genes. Healthy controls carried many MAIT alpha-chain CDR3s, while HIV+ repertoires had few.

The sequence came from an adult in good health. The rearrangement uses TRBV3-1 and TRBJ2-7; TRBD2 might be the D (7 bases). The sequencing sample was made of blood. CDR3 nucleotide sequence: TGTGCCAGCAGCCAAGATGGGGGGGGGGCCTTTTACGAGCAGTACTTC. This translates into CASSQDGGGAFYEQYF.